This T cell receptor (beta chain) stems from a study of monozygotic twins with inflammatory bowel disease. Study-wide findings and caveats: Background noise in patient repertoires may stem from differing immunosuppressive treatments. In the analysis, different T cell subtypes could not be told apart. Backing was not found for a single strong signal or clonotype associated with IBD.

Germline loops: CDR1 SGHNT, CDR2 YYREEE (reference sequence). This CDR3 contains 16 residues. A note on this clonotype: Its target is not known.

TCRdb reprocessed the 5' RACE reads, keeping one entry per CDR3 protein, no DNA. The sample totals about 440,000 distinct CDR3 sequences. The TCR was taken from a human donor with ulcerative colitis or Crohn's disease, or a healthy co-twin of an affected twin (not recorded which). The rearrangement uses TRBV5-4 and TRBJ2-3. Sequenced material: blood. CDR3 sequence: CASSLLYGLAADTQYF.